The 21 T cell receptor beta chains below were found in one sample sequenced in a study of Graves' ophthalmopathy and Graves' hyperthyroidism. The authors amplified TCR beta CDR3 regions, and they did so from RNA transcripts for repertoire sequencing. An opening RT-PCR round employed HTBI primers and preceded a second-round multiplex PCR. MiXCR was run by TCRdb on the multiplex PCR reads, yielding one entry per CDR3 protein. The sample holds 350,000 to 400,000 distinct CDR3 sequences; approximately 20% are singletons and the top ten take 1.6%. Sequencing was carried out using peripheral blood. The receptors were gathered from a woman younger than 35 with Graves' ophthalmopathy.

The rearrangement links TRBV29-1 to TRBJ1-2; D is uncertain. Between the trimmed V and J ends, which lost 4 bases and 3 bases, there was a span of 9 bases. The CDR3 covers 12 residues. The germline V gene encodes CDR1 SQVTM and CDR2 ANQGSEA. The CDR3 sequence is CSVVSGDYGYTF. The CDR3 coding sequence is TGCAGCGTTGTTTCGGGTGACTATGGCTACACCTTC.

This clonotype showed up many times. The chain carries TRBV20-1 and TRBJ1-5; 7 bases align to TRBD1. There are 14 residues in the CDR3. Germline loops: CDR1 DFQATT, CDR2 SNEGSKA (reference sequence). The V segment lost 6 bases and the J segment 2 bases; nucleotides outside the gene matches: 7. The CDR3 DNA is TGCAGTGCCCAAAGACAGGGAGGCAATCAGCCCCAGCATTTT. Its protein is CSAQRQGGNQPQHF.

This clonotype was detected only a few times. The CDR3 bases are TGTGCCAGCAGTTCGCAGGGGGCCGGTACCGGGGAGCTGTTTTTT. Translated, it gives CASSSQGAGTGELFF. The genes are TRBV28 and TRBJ2-2; TRBD1 matches 8 bases. This CDR3 has 15 amino acids. V was pared by 4 bases and J by 5 bases, with 6 bases of the junction left unmatched. The germline V gene encodes CDR1 MDHEN and CDR2 SYDVKM. The variable domain in full, with the rest retrieved from reference TRBV28 and TRBJ2-2, is DVKVTQSSRYLVKRTGEKVFLECVQDMDHENMFWYRQDPGLGLRLIYFSYDVKMKEKGDIPEGYSVSREKKERFSLILESASTNQTSMYLCASSSQGAGTGELFFGEGSRLTVL.

This clonotype was counted many times. The genes are TRBV6-2 or TRBV6-3 and TRBJ2-7, with D perhaps TRBD1 (6 bases). CDR3 size: 11 residues. Germline lookup yields CDR1 MNHEY and CDR2 SVGEGT. V was shortened by 6 bases and J by 6 bases, with 9 bases between the two germline ends. The CDR3 DNA sequence: TGTGCCAGCAGCCAAGGGGGCGAGCAGTACTTC. Amino acids: CASSQGGEQYF.

J is TRBJ2-6 and V is TRBV6-1; 8 positions agree with TRBD2. The germline V gene encodes CDR1 MNHNS and CDR2 SASEGT. This CDR3 comprises 16 residues. With 2 bases clipped from V and 0 bases from J, the junction kept 0 bases outside the gene matches. DNA for the CDR3: TGTGCCAGCAGTGAACTAGCGGGCTCTGGGGCCAACGTCCTGACTTTC. This gives the protein CASSELAGSGANVLTF.

This clonotype was counted ten times or more. J is TRBJ2-7 and V is TRBV7-2; D is undetermined. Germline assignment: CDR1 SGHTA and CDR2 FQGNSA. Trimming stripped 5 bases from V and 4 bases from J, with 6 bases between. CDR3 length: 11 amino acids. This CDR3 is CASSIRYEQYF. CDR3 nucleotides: TGTGCCAGCAGCATACGTTACGAGCAGTACTTC. Filled out from reference TRBV7-2 and TRBJ2-7, the complete variable domain reads GAGVSQSPSNKVTEKGKDVELRCDPISGHTALYWYRQSLGQGLEFLIYFQGNSAPDKSGLPSDRFSAERTGGSVSTLTIQRTQQEDSAVYLCASSIRYEQYFGPGTRLTVT.

The sample holds many counts of this clonotype. V and J are TRBV28 and TRBJ1-2; D unresolved. Germline CDR1 and CDR2: MDHEN and SYDVKM. This CDR3 region has 14 residues. Trimming took off 11 bases at V and 2 bases at J, with 18 bases between the two ends. The chain's CDR3 is CAGSGGAGNYGYTF. CDR3 DNA: TGTGCCGGGTCAGGAGGTGCGGGGAACTATGGCTACACCTTC.

The chain recombines TRBV9 with TRBJ2-7; the match to TRBD2 covers 13 bases. The junction had 2 bases not matched to a gene; V was cut back by 9 bases and J by 5 bases. In germline, CDR1 is SGDLS, CDR2 YYNGEE. CDR3 length equals 12 residues. The CDR3 DNA reads TGTGCCATCGGACTAGCGGGAGACGAGCAGTACTTC. Translation: CAIGLAGDEQYF.

J is TRBJ2-2 and V is TRBV12-5; D gene uncertain. With 1 base removed from V and 5 bases from J, the gap between germline ends came to 11 bases. The CDR3 loop spans 15 amino acids. CDR1 and CDR2 (germline): LGHNT, FRNRAP. As DNA, the CDR3 is TGTGCTAGTGGTTTGGGGGCTAGTTATACCGGGGAGCTGTTTTTT. Its protein product is CASGLGASYTGELFF.

The sample holds many counts of this clonotype. With a much larger clone just one base away, this may be a read error. V is TRBV10-3 and J is TRBJ2-7; the match to TRBD1 covers 10 bases. From germline, CDR1 is ENHRY and CDR2 SYGVKD. Unmatched junction bases numbered 4, after V lost 6 bases and J lost 2 bases. CDR3 size: 14 residues. The CDR3 sequence: CAISPGTGAYEQYF. The DNA for the CDR3 is TGTGCCATCAGCCCCGGGACAGGGGCCTACGAGCAGTACTTC.

This clonotype was observed many times. One end of the junction does not line up with germline, which may come from a read error. The rearrangement links TRBV2 to TRBJ2-7; the match to TRBD1 covers 9 bases. CDR1 SNHLY and CDR2 FYNNEI come from the germline V gene. There are 14 residues in the CDR3. The CDR3 bases are TGTGCCAGCAGTGAGGGACAGGGCACCTACGAGCGGTACTTC. It is translated as CASSEGQGTYERYF.

This clonotype has ten or more counts. The chain combines TRBV11-2 with TRBJ1-3; D possibly corresponds to TRBD1 (6 bases). The CDR3 runs 16 residues. Germline CDR1 reads SGHAT; CDR2 reads FQNNGV. The V gene lost 3 bases and the J gene lost 2 bases, with 14 bases spanning the gap. CDR3 loop: CASSFLGTLAGNTIYF. CDR3 bases: TGTGCCAGCAGCTTCCTAGGGACACTGGCTGGAAACACCATATATTTT.

The rearrangement joins TRBV7-9 to TRBJ1-1; D is perhaps TRBD1 (6 bases). Trimming took off 10 bases at V and 3 bases at J, with 12 bases between the two ends. Germline V gene lookup returns CDR1 SEHNR and CDR2 FQNEAQ (reference sequence). The CDR3 contains 12 residues. CDR3: CATEGGYTEAFF. The CDR3 DNA reads as TGTGCCACCGAGGGGGGGTACACTGAAGCTTTCTTT.

This clonotype was counted many times. The V and J genes are TRBV12-3 or TRBV12-4 and TRBJ2-1, with a tentative D call TRBD2 (5 bases). V gave up 3 bases and J gave up 0 bases, with 12 bases separating them. The CDR3 runs 16 residues. The CDR3 DNA reads as TGTGCCAGCAGTTTTGCGGGCCTCCACTCCTACAATGAGCAGTTCTTC. This gives the protein CASSFAGLHSYNEQFF.

This clonotype was recorded many times. This chain's CDR3 is CASRRGQGFVRTEAFF. CDR3 sequence (DNA): TGTGCCAGCAGGAGGGGACAGGGATTCGTGAGGACTGAAGCTTTCTTT. The V and J genes are TRBV6-2 or TRBV6-3 and TRBJ1-1; 9 nucleotides align to TRBD1. In germline, CDR1 is MNHEY, CDR2 SVGEGT. The CDR3 is made up of 16 amino acids. V shed 6 bases, J shed 5 bases, and the junction held 13 bases outside the gene matches.

This clonotype appeared a single time. The chain combines TRBV2 with TRBJ1-2; TRBD1 might be the D (5 bases). Germline CDR1 is SNHLY and CDR2 is FYNNEI. The CDR3 loop spans 14 amino acids. The germline V and J ends were trimmed by 5 bases and 8 bases, with 18 bases remaining between them. The DNA of the CDR3 is TGTGCCAGCAGTAATTTCAGGGACGGGGAGGGCTACACCTTC. This encodes CASSNFRDGEGYTF. The entire variable domain, with the rest obtained from reference TRBV2 and TRBJ1-2, is as follows: EPEVTQTPSHQVTQMGQEVILRCVPISNHLYFYWYRQILGQKVEFLVSFYNNEISEKSEIFDDQFSVERPDGSNFTLKIRSTKLEDSAMYFCASSNFRDGEGYTFGSGTRLTVV.

In this sample, this clonotype turned up a few times. The gene calls are TRBV30 and TRBJ1-6; D is unresolved. The CDR3 consists of 15 residues. Germline assignment: CDR1 GTSNPN and CDR2 SVGIG (reference sequence). Trimming shortened V by 0 bases and J by 9 bases, and 15 bases separated the two germline ends. CDR3 region: CAWSVPWAGSSPLHF. The CDR3 region has the DNA TGTGCCTGGAGTGTACCGTGGGCTGGGAGTTCACCCCTCCACTTT.

This clonotype was counted ten times or more. This chain joins TRBV5-1 and TRBJ1-2; TRBD1 matches 8 bases. V lost 7 bases to trimming and J lost 7 bases; unmatched junction nucleotides: 12. Germline-derived CDR1 and CDR2 are SGHRS and YFSETQ. The CDR3 sequence is 14 residues long. CDR3 nucleotides: TGCGCCAGCCGAATGGGACAGGCGAGCGGTGGCTACACCTTC. It yields the protein CASRMGQASGGYTF.

This clonotype appeared many times. The rearrangement joins TRBV6-1 to TRBJ1-5; D call uncertain. Looked up from germline, CDR1 is MNHNS and CDR2 is SASEGT. The CDR3 is made up of 14 amino acids. Deletions cut 3 bases from V and 6 bases from J, with 12 bases between. CDR3 sequence (DNA): TGTGCCAGCAGTGACAGATACCTAAGTCAGCCCCAGCATTTT. Translating it yields CASSDRYLSQPQHF.

This clonotype has more than one count but fewer than ten. The rearrangement uses TRBV6-2 or TRBV6-3 and TRBJ1-5; no definite D call. Germline assignment: CDR1 MNHEY and CDR2 SVGEGT. This CDR3 region has 18 residues. The germline V and J ends were trimmed by 0 bases and 4 bases, with 19 bases remaining between them. The DNA for the CDR3 is TGTGCCAGCAGTTACTCGAGTCCACGGGTAGGGCTTAATCAGCCCCAGCATTTT. It codes for CASSYSSPRVGLNQPQHF.

This clonotype was detected only once. This sequence joins TRBV12-3 or TRBV12-4 and TRBJ2-6, with a weak D call TRBD1 (5 bases). Trimming pared 10 bases from V and 4 bases from J, leaving 14 bases between. This CDR3 contains 14 residues. CDR3 loop: CATPQGSGANVLTF. The DNA for the CDR3 is TGTGCCACCCCTCAGGGCTCCGGGGCCAACGTCCTGACTTTC.